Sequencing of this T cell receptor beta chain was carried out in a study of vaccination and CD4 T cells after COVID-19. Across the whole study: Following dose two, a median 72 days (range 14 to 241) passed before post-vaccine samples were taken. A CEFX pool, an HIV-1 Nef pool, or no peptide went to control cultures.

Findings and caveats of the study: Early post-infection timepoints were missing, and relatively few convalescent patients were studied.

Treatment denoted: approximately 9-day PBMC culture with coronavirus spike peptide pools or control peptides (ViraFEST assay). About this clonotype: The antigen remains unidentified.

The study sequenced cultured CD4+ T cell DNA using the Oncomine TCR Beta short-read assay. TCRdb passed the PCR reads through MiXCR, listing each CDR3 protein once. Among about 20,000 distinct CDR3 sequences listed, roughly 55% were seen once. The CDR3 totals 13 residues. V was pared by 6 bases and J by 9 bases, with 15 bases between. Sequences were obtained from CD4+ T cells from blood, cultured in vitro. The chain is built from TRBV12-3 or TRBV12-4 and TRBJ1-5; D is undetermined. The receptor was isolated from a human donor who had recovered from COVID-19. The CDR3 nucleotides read TGTGCCAGCAGCCCGGTAGGCCTACTGCCCCAGCATTTT. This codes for CASSPVGLLPQHF.